This T cell receptor beta chain was sequenced during a study of radiation and T cells in renal cell carcinoma. Across the study: Nephrectomy followed 15 Gy stereotactic body radiation by 4 weeks. Study findings and constraints: Baseline intratumoral clonotype presence is unknown without pretreatment biopsies. Top tumor clonotypes rose in blood 2 weeks post-radiation, then contracted.

Germline assignment: CDR1 SGHNT and CDR2 YENEEA. The CDR3 is 15 residues long. V gave up 3 bases and J gave up 1 base; unmatched junction bases: 1. Time point defined: blood 2 weeks post-SBRT. Stated treatment: 15 Gy SBRT to primary tumor, nephrectomy 4 weeks later. Method: immunoSEQ multiplex PCR; TCRdb's copy keeps in-frame clones and lacks some. This sample yields roughly 49,000 clones, of which more than 80% are seen a single time; less than 30% belongs to the top ten. Worth noting for this clone: Its matching antigen is unknown.

The sample in question was blood, obtained from a patient whose treatment included radiotherapy and nephrectomy. The V and J genes are TRBV11-3 and TRBJ2-1; 9 bases align to TRBD1. The receptor comes from a woman in her 70s with renal cell carcinoma. In DNA, the CDR3 is TGTGCCAGCAGCTTGGGGACAGGGTCCTACAATGAGCAGTTCTTC. Its protein product is CASSLGTGSYNEQFF.